The 22 T cell receptor beta chains listed next were all sequenced from one sample in a study of blood T cell repertoires in COVID-19. Profiling relied on immunoSEQ multiplex PCR, and the TCRdb table lists in-frame clones only, not all of them. There are more than 95,000 clones in the sample; 85% occur only once, and approximately 3% lies in the top ten. Sequenced: peripheral blood. The receptors shown here come from a woman of 80 years or more with COVID-19, enrolled during active disease.

This clone came up once. The genes are TRBV6-2 or TRBV6-3 and TRBJ1-1; D uncertain. The V end lost 0 bases, the J end lost 4 bases, and 18 bases lay between the germline ends. Germline loops: CDR1 MNHEY, CDR2 SVGEGT. The CDR3 is 17 amino acids. In DNA form, the CDR3 reads TGTGCCAGCAGTTACTCGATGTCCTCTGGTCCTAGCACTGAAGCTTTCTTT. Amino acid sequence: CASSYSMSSGPSTEAFF.

V usage is TRBV24-1 and J usage is TRBJ1-1, with D possibly TRBD1 on 5 matching bases. Germline V gene data show CDR1 as KGHDR and CDR2 as SFDVKD. The V end was cut by 3 bases, the J end by 8 bases, with 18 bases between. This CDR3 is built from 15 residues. CDR3: CATSDSGALKREAFF. CDR3 nucleotides: TGTGCCACCAGTGATAGTGGGGCGCTGAAGCGAGAAGCTTTCTTT.

In DNA, the CDR3 is TGTGCCAGCAGCTCCCAATTTTTCGGCTACACCTTC. This sequence encodes CASSSQFFGYTF. The chain recombines TRBV5-6 with TRBJ1-2; D not certain. The germline V gene has CDR1 SGHDT and CDR2 YYEEEE. The V and J ends lost 3 bases and 8 bases respectively, with 11 bases between them. This CDR3 comprises 12 residues. The whole variable domain, remainder taken from reference TRBV5-6 and TRBJ1-2, is DAGVTQSPTHLIKTRGQQVTLRCSPKSGHDTVSWYQQALGQGPQFIFQYYEEEERQRGNFPDRFSGHQFPNYSSELNVNALLLGDSALYLCASSSQFFGYTFGSGTRLTVV.

CDR3 DNA: TGCAGCGTTGATGCTAGGGGGCGCGGTGGCTACACCTTC. Translating it yields CSVDARGRGGYTF. The gene calls are TRBV29-1 and TRBJ1-2; 7 bases align to TRBD1. With 3 bases clipped from V and 7 bases from J, the junction kept 8 bases outside the gene matches. The germline CDR1 and CDR2 sequences are SQVTM and ANQGSEA. The CDR3 has 13 amino acids.

The chain has TRBV4-2 and TRBJ1-5; D ambiguous. This CDR3 comprises 15 residues. V lost 0 bases to trimming and J lost 3 bases, with 9 bases between them. CDR1 is LGHNA, CDR2 YNFKEQ, per germline. Written as DNA, the CDR3 is TGTGCCAGCAGCCAAGAGTATAGAACCAATCAGCCCCAGCATTTT. Residues: CASSQEYRTNQPQHF.

The gene calls are TRBV6-6 and TRBJ2-7, with D tentatively TRBD2 (5 bases). The CDR3 is 16 residues long. Trimming took off 2 bases at V and 5 bases at J, with 19 bases between the two ends. Germline V gene sequence: CDR1 MNHNY, CDR2 SVGAGI (reference sequence). The CDR3 spells CASSYGSRGSEDEQYF. The CDR3 region has the DNA TGTGCCAGCAGTTACGGCTCTCGGGGATCGGAGGACGAGCAGTACTTC.

This chain joins TRBV24-1 and TRBJ2-5, with 7 bases matching TRBD1. The CDR3 spans 15 residues. The ends lost 4 bases at V and 3 bases at J; junction bases unmatched: 7. The germline gives CDR1 KGHDR, CDR2 SFDVKD. The CDR3 spells CATSEPRDSEETQYF. CDR3 DNA: TGTGCCACCAGTGAACCCCGGGACAGCGAAGAGACCCAGTACTTC.

The chain joins TRBV9 to TRBJ2-7; a weak D match, TRBD1 (5 bases). Trimming took off 0 bases at V and 5 bases at J, with 12 bases between the two ends. Germline CDR1 is SGDLS and CDR2 is YYNGEE. The CDR3 covers 14 residues. CDR3 sequence reads: CASSVGPGLDEQYF. CDR3 coding DNA: TGTGCCAGCAGCGTAGGTCCAGGGCTGGACGAGCAGTACTTC.

V gene TRBV5-1 combines with J gene TRBJ1-2; no reliable D call. The V end lost 0 bases, the J end lost 8 bases, and 11 bases lay between the germline ends. CDR3 length equals 13 residues. Germline lookup yields CDR1 SGHRS and CDR2 YFSETQ. CDR3 bases: TGCGCCAGCAGCTTGGCGCCAGGAGGAGGCTACACCTTC. Translation: CASSLAPGGGYTF.

V and J are TRBV3-1 (or the pseudogene TRBV3-2) and TRBJ2-7; TRBD1 aligns across 9 bases. This CDR3 has 14 residues. Germline lookup yields CDR1 LGHDT and CDR2 YNNKEL (reference sequence). J lost 2 bases, V lost 4 bases, and 3 bases had no gene match. CDR3 in amino acids: CASSPGTGTYEQYF. The CDR3 coding sequence is TGTGCCAGCAGCCCCGGGACAGGGACCTACGAGCAGTACTTC.

The rearrangement links TRBV7-8 to TRBJ1-6; 11 bases agree with TRBD1. With 2 bases clipped from V and 7 bases from J, the junction kept 1 base outside the gene matches. Germline loops: CDR1 SGHVS, CDR2 FQNEAQ. The CDR3 is made up of 15 amino acids. The CDR3 DNA follows: TGTGCCAGCAGCTTACGGGACAGGGGGAATTCACCCCTCCACTTT. Its protein product is CASSLRDRGNSPLHF. The full variable domain, in which reference TRBV7-8 and TRBJ1-6 provide the parts outside the CDR3, is GAGVSQSPRYKVAKRGQDVALRCDPISGHVSLFWYQQALGQGPEFLTYFQNEAQLDKSGLPSDRFFAERPEGSVSTLKIQRTQQEDSAVYLCASSLRDRGNSPLHFGNGTRLTVT.

The rearrangement joins TRBV9 to TRBJ2-3; 7 bases fit TRBD2. The length of the CDR3 is 16 residues. The V segment lost 0 bases and the J segment 8 bases; nucleotides outside the gene matches: 12. The germline gives CDR1 SGDLS, CDR2 YYNGEE. In nucleotides, the CDR3 is TGTGCCAGCAGCGTAGAGGACGGGAGGCCCCCGATTACGCAGTATTTT. Protein sequence: CASSVEDGRPPITQYF.

The CDR3 nucleotides read TGTGCCAGCAGCCCCCCGGGACAGGGAATTTGGAACACCGGGGAGCTGTTTTTT. It encodes CASSPPGQGIWNTGELFF. J is TRBJ2-2 and V is TRBV7-9, with 9 bases fitting TRBD1. The germline CDR1 and CDR2 sequences are SEHNR and FQNEAQ (reference sequence). The CDR3 length is 18 residues. The trim removed 5 bases at V and 1 base at J, leaving 11 bases unmatched.

CDR3 sequence: CASMGGSIYNEQFF. CDR3 coding DNA: TGTGCCAGCATGGGCGGGAGTATCTACAATGAGCAGTTCTTC. This chain uses TRBV2 with TRBJ2-1, with TRBD2 identical over 7 bases. The CDR3 consists of 14 residues. V lost 7 bases to trimming and J lost 3 bases; unmatched junction nucleotides: 6. CDR1 is SNHLY and CDR2 is FYNNEI in the germline V gene.

J is TRBJ2-5 and V is TRBV28, with a tentative D call TRBD1 (6 bases). Trimming took 5 bases from V and 2 from J, leaving 12 bases between them. CDR3 size: 14 residues. Germline values: CDR1 MDHEN, CDR2 SYDVKM. CDR3 bases: TGTGCCAGCAGTCGTTTCGGACAGCAAGAGACCCAGTACTTC. Translated, it gives CASSRFGQQETQYF.

This clone was detected only once. V gene TRBV7-2 combines with J gene TRBJ2-1, with 7 bases aligning to TRBD2. Germline V gives CDR1 SGHTA, CDR2 FQGNSA. The CDR3 contains 12 residues. V lost 3 bases, J lost 10 bases, and 3 bases stayed unmatched. The chain's CDR3 is CASSFPGLEQFF. CDR3 nucleotide sequence: TGTGCCAGCAGCTTTCCGGGACTAGAGCAGTTCTTC. Complete variable domain (other parts from reference TRBV7-2 and TRBJ2-1): GAGVSQSPSNKVTEKGKDVELRCDPISGHTALYWYRQSLGQGLEFLIYFQGNSAPDKSGLPSDRFSAERTGGSVSTLTIQRTQQEDSAVYLCASSFPGLEQFFGPGTRLTVL.

This clone was counted a single time. V gene TRBV19 combines with J gene TRBJ2-3, with 9 bases fitting TRBD2. Germline V gene lookup returns CDR1 LNHDA and CDR2 SQIVND (reference sequence). The CDR3 spans 18 residues. Unmatched junction bases numbered 11, after V lost 3 bases and J lost 1 base. CDR3 residues: CASSIAAGGFGGTDTQYF. The CDR3 DNA reads as TGTGCCAGTAGTATTGCTGCGGGAGGGTTTGGCGGCACAGATACGCAGTATTTT. The whole variable domain, filled in from reference TRBV19 and TRBJ2-3, reads DGGITQSPKYLFRKEGQNVTLSCEQNLNHDAMYWYRQDPGQGLRLIYYSQIVNDFQKGDIAEGYSVSREKKESFPLTVTSAQKNPTAFYLCASSIAAGGFGGTDTQYFGPGTRLTVL.

The chain recombines TRBV11-2 with TRBJ1-4; 12 nucleotides agree with TRBD1. With 5 bases clipped from V and 4 bases from J, the junction kept 8 bases outside the gene matches. Germline-derived CDR1 and CDR2 are SGHAT and FQNNGV. There are 17 residues in the CDR3. For the CDR3, the DNA is TGTGCCAGCAGCCAGGGACAGGGGGCGCTAAATAATGAAAAACTGTTTTTT. Residues: CASSQGQGALNNEKLFF.

The chain combines TRBV19 with TRBJ1-4; TRBD1 is a possible D gene (5 bases). Trimming removed 3 bases from V and 6 bases from J, with 11 bases in between. There are 14 residues in the CDR3. Germline V gene sequence: CDR1 LNHDA, CDR2 SQIVND (reference sequence). The CDR3 DNA reads as TGTGCCAGTAGTATCCCAGGGTTCCATGAAAAACTGTTTTTT. The encoded protein is CASSIPGFHEKLFF.

This clone was detected once. This rearrangement joins TRBV4-2 to TRBJ2-1; 9 bases agree with TRBD2. Losses at the gene ends were 5 bases for V and 4 bases for J; bases not matched to a gene: 6. The CDR3 is 15 residues long. Germline CDR1 LGHNA, CDR2 YNFKEQ. The chain's CDR3 is CASSATSGTYNEQFF. CDR3 in DNA: TGTGCCAGCAGCGCGACTAGCGGAACTTACAATGAGCAGTTCTTC.

This chain links TRBV19 with TRBJ2-4; a possible D gene is TRBD2 (5 bases). V lost 6 bases to trimming and J lost 0 bases, with 15 bases between them. This CDR3 region has 16 residues. Germline assignment: CDR1 LNHDA and CDR2 SQIVND (reference sequence). The CDR3 protein is CASRAIGLLAKNIQYF. CDR3 DNA: TGTGCCAGTAGAGCTATCGGACTCTTAGCCAAAAACATTCAGTACTTC.

The J gene is TRBJ2-3, the V gene TRBV24-1, with TRBD1 matching over 10 bases. CDR1 is KGHDR, CDR2 SFDVKD, per germline. Trimming cost V 3 bases and J 6 bases; bases outside gene matches: 8. This CDR3 has 16 amino acids. The CDR3 region is CATSDRTGQGLDTQYF. In DNA form, the CDR3 reads TGTGCCACCAGTGATCGTACGGGACAGGGGTTGGATACGCAGTATTTT.